The TCR beta chain described here comes from a study of blood T cells in healthy people across ages. Germline lookup yields CDR1 DFQATT and CDR2 SNEGSKA (reference sequence). This CDR3 is built from 19 residues. V was clipped by 2 bases and J by 6 bases, with 29 bases between them. The authors ran a second PCR of about 6 to 11 cycles using a sample-barcoded 5' primer and a J-beta primer mix. Every sample gave at least 3 million paired-end reads containing CDR3. TCRdb analysed the 5' RACE reads with MiXCR anew, one entry per CDR3 protein. The table shows more than 900,000 distinct CDR3 sequences, with about 23% occurring only once. These data are also associated with another study on T cells of mothers and their children.

The sample was blood. The chain has TRBV20-1 and TRBJ2-1; tentatively, D is TRBD1 (7 bases). The TCR comes from a girl aged 2-9 years in good health. In DNA form, the CDR3 reads TGCAGTGCTAGATATACGCCGGGCAGGGGGGCCCACTTGTTCAATGAGCAGTTCTTC. Amino acids: CSARYTPGRGAHLFNEQFF.